Presented here are 20 T cell receptor beta chains from one specimen sequenced in a study of shared clonotypes between healthy human individuals. Only in-frame clones appear in the TCRdb table, and some are missing; sequencing was by immunoSEQ multiplex PCR. Altogether under 200,000 clones are present, 80% to 95% being singletons, with the ten largest covering 0.067%. The sequencing input was naive CD4+ T cells sorted from blood. Subset specified: CD45RA+ positively selected. All receptors come from a woman between 25 and 40 years old in good health.

The chain has TRBV11-2 and TRBJ2-6, with 7 bases aligning to TRBD1. This CDR3 is built from 15 residues. V lost 6 bases to trimming and J lost 3 bases; unmatched junction nucleotides: 5. The germline V gene has CDR1 SGHAT and CDR2 FQNNGV. The CDR3 coding sequence is TGTGCCAGCAGAGGGGGCACTTATGGGGCCAACGTCCTGACTTTC. Its protein product is CASRGGTYGANVLTF. Supplemented by reference TRBV11-2 and TRBJ2-6, the full variable domain reads EAGVAQSPRYKIIEKRQSVAFWCNPISGHATLYWYQQILGQGPKLLIQFQNNGVVDDSQLPKDRFSAERLKGVDSTLKIQPAKLEDSAVYLCASRGGTYGANVLTFGAGSRLTVL.

The gene calls are TRBV18 and TRBJ1-1; D is unclear. The germline gives CDR1 KGHSH, CDR2 LQKENI. The CDR3 is 16 residues long. Trimming took off 3 bases at V and 1 base at J, with 15 bases between the two ends. This chain's CDR3 is CASSPGGSGWNTEAFF. DNA for the CDR3: TGTGCCAGCTCACCGGGTGGGTCAGGCTGGAACACTGAAGCTTTCTTT.

The V gene is TRBV6-5, the J gene TRBJ1-1, with D perhaps TRBD1 (5 bases). The length of the CDR3 is 16 residues. V was cut by 2 bases and J by 1 base, with 14 bases left in between. Germline V CDR1 and CDR2: MNHEY, SVGAGI. Here the CDR3 reads CASSYTPPGQNTEAFF. The CDR3 DNA follows: TGTGCCAGCAGTTACACCCCCCCGGGGCAGAACACTGAAGCTTTCTTT.

The J gene is TRBJ1-1, the V gene TRBV6-1, with D tentatively TRBD1 (6 bases). V was clipped by 6 bases and J by 7 bases, with 18 bases between them. CDR1 MNHNS and CDR2 SASEGT come from the germline V gene. The CDR3 has 14 residues. CDR3 nucleotides: TGTGCCAGCAGCGACCGACAGGCTTACGTTGAAGCTTTCTTT. Translating it yields CASSDRQAYVEAFF.

The gene calls are TRBV29-1 and TRBJ2-7; D is uncertain. This CDR3 region has 14 residues. The V gene lost 4 bases and the J gene lost 0 bases, with 13 bases spanning the gap. From germline, CDR1 is SQVTM and CDR2 ANQGSEA. In DNA, the CDR3 is TGCAGCGTTGGGATGAGGTTGAGCTCCTACGAGCAGTACTTC. Translation gives CSVGMRLSSYEQYF.

V is TRBV7-9 and J is TRBJ1-1; TRBD1 matches 8 bases. V lost 10 bases, J lost 4 bases, and 14 bases stayed unmatched. This CDR3 contains 15 residues. The V gene's germline CDR1 is SEHNR and CDR2 FQNEAQ (reference sequence). CDR3 sequence: CATDRVGSGSTEAFF. The CDR3 nucleotides are TGTGCCACGGACAGGGTTGGAAGTGGAAGCACTGAAGCTTTCTTT.

The chain joins TRBV5-1 to TRBJ1-4; D unresolved. This CDR3 is built from 14 residues. Between the trimmed V and J ends, which lost 0 bases and 2 bases, there was a span of 5 bases. Germline assignment: CDR1 SGHRS and CDR2 YFSETQ. The CDR3 bases are TGCGCCAGCAGCTTGGGATTGACTAATGAAAAACTGTTTTTT. Encoded protein: CASSLGLTNEKLFF.

This chain uses TRBV10-3 with TRBJ2-3; D unclear. The germline V gene encodes CDR1 ENHRY and CDR2 SYGVKD. V was trimmed by 2 bases and J by 4 bases, leaving 7 bases between them. The CDR3 runs to 13 residues. For the CDR3, the DNA is TGTGCCATCAGTGAGAAGCTCTCAGATACGCAGTATTTT. This sequence encodes CAISEKLSDTQYF.

This chain joins TRBV5-6 and TRBJ2-7; 9 nucleotides agree with TRBD1. The ends lost 3 bases at V and 3 bases at J; junction bases unmatched: 16. Germline CDR1 is SGHDT and CDR2 is YYEEEE. The CDR3 runs to 18 residues. CDR3 coding DNA: TGTGCCAGCAGCTCTCCGGGACAGGGAAGGCTTAAGGGCTACGAGCAGTACTTC. It encodes CASSSPGQGRLKGYEQYF.

V and J are TRBV2 and TRBJ1-4; D gene uncertain. CDR1 SNHLY and CDR2 FYNNEI come from the germline V gene. CDR3 size: 14 residues. Trimming took off 6 bases at V and 7 bases at J, with 15 bases between the two ends. CDR3 residues: CASRGSRTGEKLFF. CDR3 nucleotides: TGTGCCAGCAGGGGTTCGAGGACGGGTGAAAAACTGTTTTTT.

The chain employs TRBV7-9 and TRBJ2-7; D gene uncertain. The CDR3 is made up of 14 amino acids. Trimming left V 3 bases short and J 4 bases short, with 13 bases between. The germline V gene encodes CDR1 SEHNR and CDR2 FQNEAQ (reference sequence). The CDR3: CASSFRVEGYEQYF. The DNA for the CDR3 is TGTGCCAGCAGCTTTCGAGTCGAAGGGTACGAGCAGTACTTC.

The chain is built from TRBV7-9 and TRBJ2-1, with 7 bases that match TRBD2. Trimming at V came to 1 base and at J to 7 bases, leaving 10 bases not matched to a gene. The CDR3 spans 16 residues. Germline assignment: CDR1 SEHNR and CDR2 FQNEAQ (reference sequence). Here the CDR3 reads CASSLGGAGVRNEQFF. DNA of the CDR3: TGTGCCAGCAGCTTAGGTGGGGCGGGAGTGCGAAATGAGCAGTTCTTC.

This clone came up once. The rearrangement joins TRBV7-3 to TRBJ2-1; 9 nucleotides match TRBD2. V shed 2 bases and J 4 bases; nucleotides not matched to a gene: 9. Germline V CDR1 and CDR2: SGHTA, FQGTGA. CDR3 length equals 17 residues. The CDR3, as DNA: TGTGCCAGCAGCTTATGGGCTAGCGGGACGGGGTACAATGAGCAGTTCTTC. Its protein product is CASSLWASGTGYNEQFF.

The chain employs TRBV7-6 and TRBJ2-1; no clear D. V dropped 0 bases and J dropped 9 bases, with 12 bases sitting between them. Germline CDR1 is SGHVS and CDR2 is FNYEAQ. The CDR3 loop spans 14 amino acids. The CDR3 coding sequence is TGTGCCAGCAGCTTAGCGGTTTTAGCTGCTGAGCAGTTCTTC. Encoded protein: CASSLAVLAAEQFF. The full variable domain, completed using reference TRBV7-6 and TRBJ2-1, is GAGVSQSPRYKVTKRGQDVALRCDPISGHVSLYWYRQALGQGPEFLTYFNYEAQQDKSGLPNDRFSAERPEGSISTLTIQRTEQRDSAMYRCASSLAVLAAEQFFGPGTRLTVL.

The chain has TRBV5-1 and TRBJ2-7, with 7 bases identical to TRBD2. Germline V CDR1 and CDR2: SGHRS, YFSETQ. The CDR3 has 15 amino acids. With 2 bases clipped from V and 3 bases from J, the junction kept 8 bases outside the gene matches. CDR3: CASSFRKGGSYEQYF. In nucleotides, the CDR3 is TGCGCCAGCAGCTTCCGAAAAGGCGGGAGCTACGAGCAGTACTTC. Variable domain in full (rest from reference TRBV5-1 and TRBJ2-7): KAGVTQTPRYLIKTRGQQVTLSCSPISGHRSVSWYQQTPGQGLQFLFEYFSETQRNKGNFPGRFSGRQFSNSRSEMNVSTLELGDSALYLCASSFRKGGSYEQYFGPGTRLTVT.

This chain links TRBV9 with TRBJ1-2, with no clear D. The germline gives CDR1 SGDLS, CDR2 YYNGEE. This CDR3 has 13 residues. With 2 bases removed from V and 6 bases from J, the gap between germline ends came to 11 bases. The CDR3 bases are TGTGCCAGCAGCGTTCAAGGCTGGGATGGCTACACCTTC. The encoded protein is CASSVQGWDGYTF.

This rearrangement joins TRBV11-2 to TRBJ2-7; the match to TRBD2 covers 8 bases. J gave up 3 bases and V 4 bases, and 17 bases lay outside the gene matches. The CDR3 is 18 residues long. Per the germline V gene, CDR1 is SGHAT and CDR2 is FQNNGV. As DNA, the CDR3 is TGTGCCAGCAGCTCCCCCACGGACGGGGATACTAGCGGCTACGAGCAGTACTTC. Protein sequence: CASSSPTDGDTSGYEQYF.

The rearrangement joins TRBV19 to TRBJ2-1; 13 bases line up with TRBD2. Trimming at V came to 4 bases and at J to 4 bases, leaving 4 bases not matched to a gene. Germline V lookup: CDR1 LNHDA, CDR2 SQIVND (reference sequence). The CDR3 has 16 residues. CDR3 coding DNA: TGTGCCAGTAGTAGGACTAGCGGGAGTATATACAATGAGCAGTTCTTC. Translating it yields CASSRTSGSIYNEQFF. The complete variable domain, with remaining parts taken from reference TRBV19 and TRBJ2-1, reads DGGITQSPKYLFRKEGQNVTLSCEQNLNHDAMYWYRQDPGQGLRLIYYSQIVNDFQKGDIAEGYSVSREKKESFPLTVTSAQKNPTAFYLCASSRTSGSIYNEQFFGPGTRLTVL.

The chain recombines TRBV29-1 with TRBJ2-5, with D hard to call. The germline V gene has CDR1 SQVTM and CDR2 ANQGSEA. There are 12 residues in the CDR3. Trimming pared 8 bases from V and 0 bases from J, leaving 10 bases between. The CDR3: CSIRLYQETQYF. CDR3 sequence (DNA): TGCAGCATCCGCTTATACCAAGAGACCCAGTACTTC. The full variable domain, completed using reference TRBV29-1 and TRBJ2-5, is SAVISQKPSRDICQRGTSLTIQCQVDSQVTMMFWYRQQPGQSLTLIATANQGSEATYESGFVIDKFPISRPNLTFSTLTVSNMSPEDSSIYLCSIRLYQETQYFGPGTRLLVL.

V is TRBV7-2 and J is TRBJ2-7; D unresolved. V was trimmed by 2 bases and J by 3 bases, leaving 8 bases between them. Germline CDR1 is SGHTA and CDR2 is FQGNSA. The CDR3 extends over 13 amino acids. The CDR3 DNA sequence: TGTGCCAGCAGCTTAACGCGGAACTACGAGCAGTACTTC. It codes for CASSLTRNYEQYF.